This T cell receptor (beta chain) was retrieved from a study of blood T cell repertoires in COVID-19. Study-level information: PBMCs, B-cell-depleted T cells, or T cells were the source of the cDNA or gDNA that made up the material.

CDR1 MDHEN and CDR2 SYDVKM come from the germline V gene. The ends were cut back, 3 bases at V and 7 bases at J, with 30 bases in the middle. CDR3 length: 19 residues. The authors' processing: Quantification of nucleated cells was approximated via reference gene primer amplification. Sequencing was performed with immunoSEQ multiplex PCR; in TCRdb, only in-frame clones are kept and a portion is missing. D and trimming come from the DNA, and the V and J calls and clone size come from that table. The top ten hold around 5.4% of the sample, which has approximately 210,000 clones, around 80% seen once. The material sequenced was peripheral blood. The chain carries TRBV28 and TRBJ1-1; D possibly corresponds to TRBD1 (6 bases). The sequence was obtained from a human donor in a cohort sampled during active COVID-19. The CDR3 nucleotides are TGTGCCAGCAGTTTCCCATTTGCGAGCTTGACAGGACGAAGAGGTGAAGCTTTCTTT. Protein product: CASSFPFASLTGRRGEAFF.